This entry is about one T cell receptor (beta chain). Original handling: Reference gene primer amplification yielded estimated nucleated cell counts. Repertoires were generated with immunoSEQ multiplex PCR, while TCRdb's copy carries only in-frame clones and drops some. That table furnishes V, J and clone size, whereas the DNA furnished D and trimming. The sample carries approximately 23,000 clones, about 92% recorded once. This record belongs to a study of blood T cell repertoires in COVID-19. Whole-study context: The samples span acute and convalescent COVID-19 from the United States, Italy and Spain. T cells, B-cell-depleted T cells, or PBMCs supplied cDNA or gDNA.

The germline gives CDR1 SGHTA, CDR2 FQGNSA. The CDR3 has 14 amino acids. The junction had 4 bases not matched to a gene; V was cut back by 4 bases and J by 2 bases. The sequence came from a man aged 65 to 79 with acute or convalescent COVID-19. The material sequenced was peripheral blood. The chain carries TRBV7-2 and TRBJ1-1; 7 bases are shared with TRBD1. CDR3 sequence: CASSSGQYNTEAFF. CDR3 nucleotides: TGTGCCAGCAGCTCGGGACAGTATAACACTGAAGCTTTCTTT.